This entry is about one T cell receptor beta chain. This sample stems from a study of Ad26.COV2.S vaccination and SARS-CoV-2 variants. Clones were sequenced by immunoSEQ multiplex PCR, and TCRdb holds only the in-frame ones, with some missing. The sample has some 450,000 clones; about 92% are singletons. Treatment noted: some 20 received Ad26.COV2.S at low or high dose, single or two shots; 5 received placebo; per-sample allocation not given. All samples were drawn on day 63, counting from the first vaccine or placebo injection. CDR1 and CDR2 from the germline V gene are SGHTA and FQGNSA. Losses at the gene ends were 5 bases for V and 9 bases for J; bases not matched to a gene: 7. The CDR3 contains 15 residues.

The source was peripheral blood, collected in a trial of Ad26.COV2.S vaccine versus placebo. This clonotype was sampled from a person aged 18 to 65 who received the Ad26.COV2.S COVID-19 vaccine or a placebo. The chain couples TRBV7-2 to TRBJ2-1, with 13 nucleotides matching TRBD2. The CDR3 DNA follows: TGTGCCAGCAGCCAACTAGCGGGAGGGCCGGGTGAGCAGTTCTTC. Encoded protein: CASSQLAGGPGEQFF. Full variable domain (outside the CDR3, taken from reference TRBV7-2 and TRBJ2-1): GAGVSQSPSNKVTEKGKDVELRCDPISGHTALYWYRQSLGQGLEFLIYFQGNSAPDKSGLPSDRFSAERTGGSVSTLTIQRTQQEDSAVYLCASSQLAGGPGEQFFGPGTRLTVL.